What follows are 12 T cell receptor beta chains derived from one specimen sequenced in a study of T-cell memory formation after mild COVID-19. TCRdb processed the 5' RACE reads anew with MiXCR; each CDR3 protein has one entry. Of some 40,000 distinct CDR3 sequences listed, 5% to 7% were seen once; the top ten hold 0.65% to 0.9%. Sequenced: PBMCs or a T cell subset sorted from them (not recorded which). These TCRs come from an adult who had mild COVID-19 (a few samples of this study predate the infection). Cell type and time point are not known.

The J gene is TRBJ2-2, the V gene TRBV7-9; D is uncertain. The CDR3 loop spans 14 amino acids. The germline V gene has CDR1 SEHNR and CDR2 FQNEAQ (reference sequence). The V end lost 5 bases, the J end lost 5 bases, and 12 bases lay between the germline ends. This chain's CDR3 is CASSAIYPTGELFF. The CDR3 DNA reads TGTGCCAGCAGCGCCATTTATCCTACCGGGGAGCTGTTTTTT.

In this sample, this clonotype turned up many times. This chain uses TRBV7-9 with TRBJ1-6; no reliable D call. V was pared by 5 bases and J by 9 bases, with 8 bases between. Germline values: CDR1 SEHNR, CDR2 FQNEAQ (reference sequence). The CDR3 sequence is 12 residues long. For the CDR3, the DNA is TGTGCCAGCAGCAGAGATAGTTCACCCCTCCACTTT. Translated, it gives CASSRDSSPLHF.

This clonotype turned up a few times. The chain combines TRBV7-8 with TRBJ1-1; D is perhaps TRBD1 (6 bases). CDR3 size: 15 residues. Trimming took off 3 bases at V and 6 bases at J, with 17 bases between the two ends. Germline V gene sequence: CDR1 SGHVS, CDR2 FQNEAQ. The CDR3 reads CASSFTQGIWAEAFF. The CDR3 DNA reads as TGTGCCAGCAGCTTTACACAGGGTATTTGGGCTGAAGCTTTCTTT.

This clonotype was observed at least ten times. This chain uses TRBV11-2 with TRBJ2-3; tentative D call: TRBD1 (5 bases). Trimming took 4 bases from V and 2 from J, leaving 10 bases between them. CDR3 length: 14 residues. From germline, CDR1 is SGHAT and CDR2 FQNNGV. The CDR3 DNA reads TGTGCCAGCAGCTACTCAGGGTACACAGATACGCAGTATTTT. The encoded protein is CASSYSGYTDTQYF.

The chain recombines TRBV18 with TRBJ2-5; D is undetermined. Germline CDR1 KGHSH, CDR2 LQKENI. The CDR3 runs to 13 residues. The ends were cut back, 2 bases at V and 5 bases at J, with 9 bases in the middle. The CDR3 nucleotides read TGTGCCAGCTCACCAAGGGTTGAGGAGACCCAGTACTTC. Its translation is CASSPRVEETQYF.

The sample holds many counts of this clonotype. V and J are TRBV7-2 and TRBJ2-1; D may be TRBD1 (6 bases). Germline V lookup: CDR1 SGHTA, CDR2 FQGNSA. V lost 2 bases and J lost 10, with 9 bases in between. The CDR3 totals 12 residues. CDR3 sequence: CASSLLGTEQFF. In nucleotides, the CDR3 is TGTGCCAGCAGCTTACTCGGGACAGAGCAGTTCTTC.

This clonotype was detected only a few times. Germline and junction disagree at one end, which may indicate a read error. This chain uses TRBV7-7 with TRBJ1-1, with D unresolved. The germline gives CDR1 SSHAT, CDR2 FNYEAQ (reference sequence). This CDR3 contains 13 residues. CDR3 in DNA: TGTGCTAGCAGCTCCGTCATTCCAGGTTTTGTTTTCTTT. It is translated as CASSSVIPGFVFF.

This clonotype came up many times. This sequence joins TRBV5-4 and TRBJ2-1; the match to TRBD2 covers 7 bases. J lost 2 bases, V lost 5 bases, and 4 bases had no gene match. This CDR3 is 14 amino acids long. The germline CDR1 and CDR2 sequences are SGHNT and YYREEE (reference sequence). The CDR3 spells CASSSSGAYNEQFF. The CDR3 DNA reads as TGTGCCAGCAGTTCTAGCGGAGCCTACAATGAGCAGTTCTTC.

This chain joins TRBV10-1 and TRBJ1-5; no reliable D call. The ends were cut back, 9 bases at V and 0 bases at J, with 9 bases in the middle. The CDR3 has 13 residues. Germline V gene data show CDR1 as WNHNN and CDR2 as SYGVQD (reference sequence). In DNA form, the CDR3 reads TGCGCCAGACAGAGATATAGCAATCAGCCCCAGCATTTT. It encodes CARQRYSNQPQHF.

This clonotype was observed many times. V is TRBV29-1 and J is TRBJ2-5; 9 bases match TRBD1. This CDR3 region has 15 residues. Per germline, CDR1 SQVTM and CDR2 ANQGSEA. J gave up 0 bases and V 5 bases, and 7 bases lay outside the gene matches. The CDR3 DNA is TGCAGCGTTTACGGGGGACAGGGATACCAAGAGACCCAGTACTTC. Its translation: CSVYGGQGYQETQYF. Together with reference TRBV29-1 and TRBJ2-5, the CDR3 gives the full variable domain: SAVISQKPSRDICQRGTSLTIQCQVDSQVTMMFWYRQQPGQSLTLIATANQGSEATYESGFVIDKFPISRPNLTFSTLTVSNMSPEDSSIYLCSVYGGQGYQETQYFGPGTRLLVL.

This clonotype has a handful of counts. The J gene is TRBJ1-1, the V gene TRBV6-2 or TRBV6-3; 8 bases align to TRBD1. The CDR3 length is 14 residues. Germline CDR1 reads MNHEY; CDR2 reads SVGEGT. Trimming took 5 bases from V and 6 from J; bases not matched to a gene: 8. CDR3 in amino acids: CASSPRQGRSEAFF. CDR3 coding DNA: TGTGCCAGCAGTCCACGACAGGGGCGGTCTGAAGCTTTCTTT.

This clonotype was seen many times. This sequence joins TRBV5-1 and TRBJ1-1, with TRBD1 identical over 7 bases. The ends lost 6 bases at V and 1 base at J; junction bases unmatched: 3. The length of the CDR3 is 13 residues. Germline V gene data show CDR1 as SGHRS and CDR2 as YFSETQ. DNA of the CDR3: TGCGCCAGCAACCGACAGGGGAACACTGAAGCTTTCTTT. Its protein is CASNRQGNTEAFF.